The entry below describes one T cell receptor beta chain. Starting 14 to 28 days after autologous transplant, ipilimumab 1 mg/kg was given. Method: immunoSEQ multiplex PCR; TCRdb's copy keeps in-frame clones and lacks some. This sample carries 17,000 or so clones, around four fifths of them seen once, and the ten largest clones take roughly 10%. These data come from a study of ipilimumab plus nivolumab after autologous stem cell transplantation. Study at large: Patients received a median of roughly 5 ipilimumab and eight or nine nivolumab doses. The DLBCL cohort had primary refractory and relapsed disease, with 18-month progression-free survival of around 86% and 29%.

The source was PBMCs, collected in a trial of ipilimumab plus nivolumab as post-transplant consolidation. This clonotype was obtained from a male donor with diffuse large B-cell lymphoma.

The CDR3 DNA reads as TGTGCCAGTATTCCGAACGGCGGCACAGATACGCAGTATTTT. Protein product: CASIPNGGTDTQYF. The chain has TRBV25-1 and TRBJ2-3, with D unclear. In germline, CDR1 is MGHDK, CDR2 SYGVNS. CDR3 length equals 14 residues. V was shortened by 9 bases and J by 1 base, with 14 bases between the two germline ends.